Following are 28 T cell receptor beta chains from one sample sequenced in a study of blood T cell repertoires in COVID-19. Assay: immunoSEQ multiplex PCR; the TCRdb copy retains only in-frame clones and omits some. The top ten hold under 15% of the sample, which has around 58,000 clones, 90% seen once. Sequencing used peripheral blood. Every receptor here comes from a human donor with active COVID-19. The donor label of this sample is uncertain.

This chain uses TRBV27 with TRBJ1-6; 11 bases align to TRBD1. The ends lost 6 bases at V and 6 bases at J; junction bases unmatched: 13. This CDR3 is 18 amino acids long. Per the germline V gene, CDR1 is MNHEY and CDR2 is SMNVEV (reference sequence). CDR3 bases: TGTGCCAGCAGCCGGCGGTTGGGACAGGGGGTGGGTAATTCACCCCTCCACTTT. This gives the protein CASSRRLGQGVGNSPLHF.

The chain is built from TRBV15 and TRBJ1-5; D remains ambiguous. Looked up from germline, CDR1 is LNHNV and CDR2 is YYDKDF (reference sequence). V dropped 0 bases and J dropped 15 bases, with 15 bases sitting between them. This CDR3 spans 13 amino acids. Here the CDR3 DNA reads TGTGCCACCAGCAGAGATCTGGTGATCCCCGGGCATTTT. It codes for CATSRDLVIPGHF.

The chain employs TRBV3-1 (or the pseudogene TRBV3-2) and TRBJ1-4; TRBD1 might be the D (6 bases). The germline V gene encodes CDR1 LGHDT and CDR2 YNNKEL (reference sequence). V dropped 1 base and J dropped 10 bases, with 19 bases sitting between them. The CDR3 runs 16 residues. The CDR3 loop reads CASSQVLGATVVKLFF. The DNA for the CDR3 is TGTGCCAGCAGCCAAGTGCTGGGGGCGACGGTCGTAAAACTGTTTTTT.

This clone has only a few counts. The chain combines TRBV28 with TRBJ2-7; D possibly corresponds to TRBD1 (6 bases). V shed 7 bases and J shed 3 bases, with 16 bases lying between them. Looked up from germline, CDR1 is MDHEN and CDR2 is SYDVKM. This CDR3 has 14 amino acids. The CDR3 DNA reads TGTGCCAGCATTCCTACAGGGTCGGACTACGAGCAGTACTTC. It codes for CASIPTGSDYEQYF.

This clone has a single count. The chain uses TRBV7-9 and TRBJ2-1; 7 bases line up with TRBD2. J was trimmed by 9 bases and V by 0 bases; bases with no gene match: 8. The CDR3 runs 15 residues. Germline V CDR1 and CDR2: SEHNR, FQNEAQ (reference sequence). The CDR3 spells CASSLAETSWGEQFF. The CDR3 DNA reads TGTGCCAGCAGCTTAGCGGAGACTAGCTGGGGTGAGCAGTTCTTC. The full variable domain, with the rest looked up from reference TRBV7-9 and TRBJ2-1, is DTGVSQNPRHKITKRGQNVTFRCDPISEHNRLYWYRQTLGQGPEFLTYFQNEAQLEKSRLLSDRFSAERPKGSFSTLEIQRTEQGDSAMYLCASSLAETSWGEQFFGPGTRLTVL.

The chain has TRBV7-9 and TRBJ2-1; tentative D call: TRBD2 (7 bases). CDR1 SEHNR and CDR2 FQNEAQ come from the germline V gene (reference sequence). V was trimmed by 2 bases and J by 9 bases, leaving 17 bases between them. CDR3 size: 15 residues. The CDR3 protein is CASSLNVGGLGEQFF. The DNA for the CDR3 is TGTGCCAGCAGCTTAAATGTGGGGGGGCTTGGTGAGCAGTTCTTC.

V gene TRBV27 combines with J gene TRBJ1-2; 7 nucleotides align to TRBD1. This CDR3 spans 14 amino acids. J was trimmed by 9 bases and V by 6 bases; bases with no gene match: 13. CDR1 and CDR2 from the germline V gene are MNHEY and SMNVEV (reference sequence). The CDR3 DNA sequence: TGTGCCAGCAGGGCCGGGACAGACCTATTACGCTACACCTTC. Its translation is CASRAGTDLLRYTF.

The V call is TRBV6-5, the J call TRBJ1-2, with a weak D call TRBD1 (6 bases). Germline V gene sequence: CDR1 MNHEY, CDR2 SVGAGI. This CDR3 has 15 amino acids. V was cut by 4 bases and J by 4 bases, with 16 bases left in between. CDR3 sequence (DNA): TGTGCCAGCAGTTGGGGTGCGGGAGGGGGCTATGGCTACACCTTC. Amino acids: CASSWGAGGGYGYTF.

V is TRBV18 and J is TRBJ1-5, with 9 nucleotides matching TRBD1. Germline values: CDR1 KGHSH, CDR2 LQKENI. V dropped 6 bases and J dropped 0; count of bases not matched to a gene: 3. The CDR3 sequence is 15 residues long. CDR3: CASSQDRGSNQPQHF. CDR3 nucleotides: TGTGCCAGCTCCCAGGACAGGGGTAGCAATCAGCCCCAGCATTTT.

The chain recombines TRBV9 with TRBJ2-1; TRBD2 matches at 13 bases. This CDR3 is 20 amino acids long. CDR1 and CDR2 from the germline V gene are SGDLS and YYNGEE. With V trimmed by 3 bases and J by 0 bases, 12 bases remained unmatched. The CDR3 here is CASSAFPIGLAGASYNEQFF. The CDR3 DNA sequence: TGTGCCAGCAGCGCATTTCCTATAGGACTAGCGGGAGCCTCCTACAATGAGCAGTTCTTC.

CDR3: CASSYTPAGQTYEQYF. The DNA of the CDR3 is TGTGCCAGCAGTTATACGCCCGCGGGACAGACCTACGAGCAGTACTTC. This sequence joins TRBV6-5 and TRBJ2-7, with D possibly matching TRBD1 (7 bases). CDR3 length: 16 amino acids. V was cut by 3 bases and J by 2 bases, with 17 bases left in between. Per germline, CDR1 MNHEY and CDR2 SVGAGI.

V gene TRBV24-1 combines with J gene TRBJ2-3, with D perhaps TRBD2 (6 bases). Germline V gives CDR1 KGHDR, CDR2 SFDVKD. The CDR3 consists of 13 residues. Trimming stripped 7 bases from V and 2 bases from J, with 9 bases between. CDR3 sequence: CATRGGNTDTQYF. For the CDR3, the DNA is TGTGCCACCAGGGGGGGTAACACAGATACGCAGTATTTT.

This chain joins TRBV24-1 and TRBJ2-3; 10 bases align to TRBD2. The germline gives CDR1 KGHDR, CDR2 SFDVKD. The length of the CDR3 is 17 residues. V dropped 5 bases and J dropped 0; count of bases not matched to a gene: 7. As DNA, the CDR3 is TGTGCCACCAGTGCCAACCAACTAGCGGGGAGCACAGATACGCAGTATTTT. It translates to CATSANQLAGSTDTQYF.

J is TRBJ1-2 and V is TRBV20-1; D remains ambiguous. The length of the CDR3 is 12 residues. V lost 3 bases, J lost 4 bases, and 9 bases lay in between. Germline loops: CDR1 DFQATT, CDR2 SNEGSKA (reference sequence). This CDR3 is CSASGEIYGYTF. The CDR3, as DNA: TGCAGTGCTAGTGGGGAGATCTATGGCTACACCTTC.

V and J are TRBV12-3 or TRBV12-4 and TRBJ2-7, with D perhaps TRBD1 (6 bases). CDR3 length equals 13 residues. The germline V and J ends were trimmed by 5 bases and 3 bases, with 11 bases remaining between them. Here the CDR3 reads CASSQGQSYEQYF. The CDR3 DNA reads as TGTGCCAGCAGTCAAGGACAGAGCTACGAGCAGTACTTC.

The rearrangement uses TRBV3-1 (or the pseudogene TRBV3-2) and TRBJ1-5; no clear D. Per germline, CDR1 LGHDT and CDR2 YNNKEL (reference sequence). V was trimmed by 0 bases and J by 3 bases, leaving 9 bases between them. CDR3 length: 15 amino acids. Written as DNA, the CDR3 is TGTGCCAGCAGCCAAGATTTCAGTGCCAATCAGCCCCAGCATTTT. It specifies CASSQDFSANQPQHF.

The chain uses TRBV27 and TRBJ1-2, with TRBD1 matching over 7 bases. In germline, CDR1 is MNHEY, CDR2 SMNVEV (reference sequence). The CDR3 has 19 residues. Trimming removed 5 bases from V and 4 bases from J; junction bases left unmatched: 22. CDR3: CASSTYRDSVGPLLYGYTF. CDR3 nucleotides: TGTGCCAGCAGTACTTACCGGGACAGCGTAGGGCCTCTACTCTATGGCTACACCTTC.

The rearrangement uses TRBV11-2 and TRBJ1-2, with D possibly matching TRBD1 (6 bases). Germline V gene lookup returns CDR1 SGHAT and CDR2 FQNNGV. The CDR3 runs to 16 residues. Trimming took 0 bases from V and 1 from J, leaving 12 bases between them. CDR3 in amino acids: CASSLDYLRGNYGYTF. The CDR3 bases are TGTGCCAGCAGCTTAGATTACCTCAGGGGTAACTATGGCTACACCTTC. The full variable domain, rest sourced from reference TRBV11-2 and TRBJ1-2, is EAGVAQSPRYKIIEKRQSVAFWCNPISGHATLYWYQQILGQGPKLLIQFQNNGVVDDSQLPKDRFSAERLKGVDSTLKIQPAKLEDSAVYLCASSLDYLRGNYGYTFGSGTRLTVV.

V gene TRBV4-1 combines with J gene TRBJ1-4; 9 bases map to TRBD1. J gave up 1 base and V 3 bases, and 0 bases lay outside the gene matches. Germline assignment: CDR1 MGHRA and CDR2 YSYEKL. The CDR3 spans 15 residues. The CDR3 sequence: CASSQDRGTNEKLFF. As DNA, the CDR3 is TGCGCCAGCAGCCAGGACAGGGGAACTAATGAAAAACTGTTTTTT.

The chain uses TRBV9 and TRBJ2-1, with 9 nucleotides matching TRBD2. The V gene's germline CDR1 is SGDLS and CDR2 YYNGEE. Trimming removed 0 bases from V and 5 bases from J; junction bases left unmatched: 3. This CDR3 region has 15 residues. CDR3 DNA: TGTGCCAGCAGCGTAGGCGGCGGGGGGGACAATGAGCAGTTCTTC. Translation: CASSVGGGGDNEQFF.

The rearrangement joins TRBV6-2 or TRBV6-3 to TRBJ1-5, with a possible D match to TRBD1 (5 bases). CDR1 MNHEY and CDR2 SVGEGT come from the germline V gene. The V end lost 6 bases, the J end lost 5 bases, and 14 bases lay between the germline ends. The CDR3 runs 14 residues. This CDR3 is CASSWRGRDQPQHF. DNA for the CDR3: TGTGCCAGCAGCTGGCGGGGACGGGATCAGCCCCAGCATTTT.

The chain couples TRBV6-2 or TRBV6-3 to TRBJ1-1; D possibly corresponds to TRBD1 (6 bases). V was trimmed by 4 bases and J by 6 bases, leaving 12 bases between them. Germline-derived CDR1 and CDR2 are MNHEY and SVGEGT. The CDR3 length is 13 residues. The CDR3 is CASSLQGAAEAFF. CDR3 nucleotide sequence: TGTGCCAGCAGTTTACAGGGTGCTGCTGAAGCTTTCTTT.

CDR3 in DNA: TGTGCCAGTAGTATGGCTCAGTCCATGAACACTGAAGCTTTCTTT. This encodes CASSMAQSMNTEAFF. The chain is built from TRBV19 and TRBJ1-1; no clear D. Trimming pared 3 bases from V and 0 bases from J, leaving 11 bases between. This CDR3 has 15 residues. Germline V gives CDR1 LNHDA, CDR2 SQIVND (reference sequence).

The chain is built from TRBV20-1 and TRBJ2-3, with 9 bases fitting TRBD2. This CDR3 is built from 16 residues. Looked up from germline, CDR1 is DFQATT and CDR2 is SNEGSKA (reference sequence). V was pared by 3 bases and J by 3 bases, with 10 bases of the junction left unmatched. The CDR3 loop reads CSASPWSSGETDTQYF. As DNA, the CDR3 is TGCAGTGCTAGTCCATGGTCTAGCGGGGAGACAGATACGCAGTATTTT.

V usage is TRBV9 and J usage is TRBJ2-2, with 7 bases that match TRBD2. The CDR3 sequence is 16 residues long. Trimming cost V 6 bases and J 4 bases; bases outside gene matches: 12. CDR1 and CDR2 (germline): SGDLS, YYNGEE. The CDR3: CASNEAGRESTGELFF. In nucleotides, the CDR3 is TGTGCCAGCAACGAAGCGGGGCGGGAGAGCACCGGGGAGCTGTTTTTT.

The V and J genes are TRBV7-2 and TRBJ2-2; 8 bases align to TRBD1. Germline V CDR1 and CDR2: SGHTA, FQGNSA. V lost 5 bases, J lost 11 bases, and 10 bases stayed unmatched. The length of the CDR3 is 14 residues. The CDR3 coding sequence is TGTGCCAGCAGCCCCCGGACAGGGAACTCTGAGCTGTTTTTT. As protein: CASSPRTGNSELFF.

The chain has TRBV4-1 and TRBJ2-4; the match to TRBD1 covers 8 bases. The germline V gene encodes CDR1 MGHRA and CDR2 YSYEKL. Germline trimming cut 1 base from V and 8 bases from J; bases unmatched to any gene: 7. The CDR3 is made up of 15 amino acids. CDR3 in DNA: TGCGCCAGCAGCCAAGTTGACAGGGGAGGAGACATTCAGTACTTC. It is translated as CASSQVDRGGDIQYF.

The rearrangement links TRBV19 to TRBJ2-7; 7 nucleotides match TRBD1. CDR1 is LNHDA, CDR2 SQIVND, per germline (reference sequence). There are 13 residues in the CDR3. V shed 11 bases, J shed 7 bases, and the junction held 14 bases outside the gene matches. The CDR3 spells CAGNRGESREQYV. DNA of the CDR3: TGTGCCGGGAACAGGGGAGAGTCTAGGGAGCAGTACGTC.